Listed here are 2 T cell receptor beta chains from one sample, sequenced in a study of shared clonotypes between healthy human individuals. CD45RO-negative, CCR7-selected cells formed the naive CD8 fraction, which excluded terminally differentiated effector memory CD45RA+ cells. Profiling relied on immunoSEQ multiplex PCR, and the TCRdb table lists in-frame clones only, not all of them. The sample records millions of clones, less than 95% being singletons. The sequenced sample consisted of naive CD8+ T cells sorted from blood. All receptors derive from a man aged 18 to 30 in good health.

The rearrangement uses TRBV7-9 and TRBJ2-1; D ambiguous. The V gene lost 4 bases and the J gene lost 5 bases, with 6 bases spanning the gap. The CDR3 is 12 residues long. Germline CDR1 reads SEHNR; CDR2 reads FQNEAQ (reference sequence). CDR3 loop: CASSSRNNEQFF. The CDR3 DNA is TGTGCCAGCAGCTCCCGGAACAATGAGCAGTTCTTC.

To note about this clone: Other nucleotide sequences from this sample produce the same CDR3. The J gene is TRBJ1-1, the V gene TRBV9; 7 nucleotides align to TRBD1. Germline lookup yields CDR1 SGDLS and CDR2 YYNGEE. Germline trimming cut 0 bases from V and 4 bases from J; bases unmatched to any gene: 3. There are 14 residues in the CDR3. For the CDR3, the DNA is TGTGCCAGCAGCGTAGGATCAGGGGGCACTGAAGCTTTCTTT. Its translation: CASSVGSGGTEAFF.